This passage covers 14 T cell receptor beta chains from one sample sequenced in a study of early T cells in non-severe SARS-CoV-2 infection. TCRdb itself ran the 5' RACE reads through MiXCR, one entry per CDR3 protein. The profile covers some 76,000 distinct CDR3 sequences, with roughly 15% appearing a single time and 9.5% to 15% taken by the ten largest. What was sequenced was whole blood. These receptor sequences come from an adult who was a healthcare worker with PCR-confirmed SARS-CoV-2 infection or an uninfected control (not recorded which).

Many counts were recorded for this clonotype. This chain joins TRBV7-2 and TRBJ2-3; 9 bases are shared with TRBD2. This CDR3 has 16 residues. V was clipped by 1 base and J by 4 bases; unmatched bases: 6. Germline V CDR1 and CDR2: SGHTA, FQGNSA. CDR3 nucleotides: TGTGCCAGCAGCTTAGATGGTAGCGGGGGATCAGATACGCAGTATTTT. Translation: CASSLDGSGGSDTQYF.

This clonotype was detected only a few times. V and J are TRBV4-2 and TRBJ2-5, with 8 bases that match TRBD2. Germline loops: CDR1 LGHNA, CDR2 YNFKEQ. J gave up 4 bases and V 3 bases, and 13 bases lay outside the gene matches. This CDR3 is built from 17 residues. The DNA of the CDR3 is TGTGCCAGCAGCCATGTCCCCTCCCGAAGCGGGGGAGAGACCCAGTACTTC. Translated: CASSHVPSRSGGETQYF.

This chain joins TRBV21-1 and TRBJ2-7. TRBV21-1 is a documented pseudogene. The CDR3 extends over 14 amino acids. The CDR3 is CASSKGQVSYEQYF. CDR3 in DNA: TGTGCCAGCAGCAAAGGGCAGGTTTCCTACGAGCAGTACTTC.

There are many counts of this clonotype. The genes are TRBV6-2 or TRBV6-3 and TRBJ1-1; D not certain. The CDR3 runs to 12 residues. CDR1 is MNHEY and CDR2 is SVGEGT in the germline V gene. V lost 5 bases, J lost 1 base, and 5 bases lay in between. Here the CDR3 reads CASSPRNTEAFF. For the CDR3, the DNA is TGTGCCAGCAGTCCCAGGAACACTGAAGCTTTCTTT.

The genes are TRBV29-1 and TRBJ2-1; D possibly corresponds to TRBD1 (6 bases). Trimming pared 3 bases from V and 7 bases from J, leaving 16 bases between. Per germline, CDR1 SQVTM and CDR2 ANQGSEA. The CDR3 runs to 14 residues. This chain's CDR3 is CSVERQVIGNEQFF. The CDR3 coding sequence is TGCAGCGTTGAGAGACAGGTCATTGGGAATGAGCAGTTCTTC.

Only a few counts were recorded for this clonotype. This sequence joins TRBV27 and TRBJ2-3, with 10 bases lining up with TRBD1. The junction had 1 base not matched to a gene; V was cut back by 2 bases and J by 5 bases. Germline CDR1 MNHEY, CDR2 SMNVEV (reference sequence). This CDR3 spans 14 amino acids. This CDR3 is CASSLRTGGDTQYF. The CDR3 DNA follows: TGTGCCAGCAGTTTACGGACAGGGGGAGATACGCAGTATTTT.

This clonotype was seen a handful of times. CDR3 residues: CASSSVAGGRETQYF. CDR3 DNA sequence: TGCGCCAGCAGCTCCGTAGCGGGGGGGCGTGAGACCCAGTACTTC. The rearrangement links TRBV5-1 to TRBJ2-5, with TRBD2 matching over 11 bases. V trimming: 3 bases; J trimming: 5 bases; junction bases outside the gene matches: 6. This CDR3 region has 15 residues. Germline assignment: CDR1 SGHRS and CDR2 YFSETQ.

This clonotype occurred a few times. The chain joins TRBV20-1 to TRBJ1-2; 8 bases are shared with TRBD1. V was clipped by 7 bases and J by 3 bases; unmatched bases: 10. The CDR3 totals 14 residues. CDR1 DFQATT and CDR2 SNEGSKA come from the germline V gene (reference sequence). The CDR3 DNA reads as TGCAGTGGAGGAGGACAGGGAAAGGACTATGGCTACACCTTC. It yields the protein CSGGGQGKDYGYTF.

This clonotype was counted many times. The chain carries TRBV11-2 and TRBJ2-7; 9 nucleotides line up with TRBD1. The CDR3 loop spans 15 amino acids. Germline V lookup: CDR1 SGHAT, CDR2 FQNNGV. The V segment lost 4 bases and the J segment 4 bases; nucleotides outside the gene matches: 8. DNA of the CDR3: TGTGCCAGCAGCTCCCCGGGACAGGGAAGTTACGAGCAGTACTTC. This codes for CASSSPGQGSYEQYF.

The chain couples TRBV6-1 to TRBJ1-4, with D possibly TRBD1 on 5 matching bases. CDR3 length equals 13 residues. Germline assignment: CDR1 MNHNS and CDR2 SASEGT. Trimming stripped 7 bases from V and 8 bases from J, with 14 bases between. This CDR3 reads CASKGGVTEKLFF. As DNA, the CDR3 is TGTGCCAGCAAGGGAGGGGTAACCGAAAAACTGTTTTTT.

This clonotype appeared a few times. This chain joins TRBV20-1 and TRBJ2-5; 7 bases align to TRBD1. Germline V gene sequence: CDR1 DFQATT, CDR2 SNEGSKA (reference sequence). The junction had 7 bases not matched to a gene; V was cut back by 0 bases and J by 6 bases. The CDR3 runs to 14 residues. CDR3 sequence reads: CSAREGGVGKTQYF. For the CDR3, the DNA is TGCAGTGCTAGAGAAGGGGGCGTCGGAAAGACCCAGTACTTC.

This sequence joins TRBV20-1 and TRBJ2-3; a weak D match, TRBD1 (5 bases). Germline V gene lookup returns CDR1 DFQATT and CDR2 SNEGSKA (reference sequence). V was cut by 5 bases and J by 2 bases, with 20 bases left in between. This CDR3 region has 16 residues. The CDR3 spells CSASRASSASTDTQYF. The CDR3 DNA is TGCAGTGCTTCCAGGGCCTCGTCTGCCTCCACAGATACGCAGTATTTT.

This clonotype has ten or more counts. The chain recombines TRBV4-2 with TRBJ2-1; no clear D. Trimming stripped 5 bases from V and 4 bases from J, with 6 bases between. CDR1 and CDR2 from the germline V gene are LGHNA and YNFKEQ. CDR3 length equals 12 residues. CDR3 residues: CASSTRYNEQFF. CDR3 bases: TGTGCCAGCAGCACCCGATACAATGAGCAGTTCTTC.

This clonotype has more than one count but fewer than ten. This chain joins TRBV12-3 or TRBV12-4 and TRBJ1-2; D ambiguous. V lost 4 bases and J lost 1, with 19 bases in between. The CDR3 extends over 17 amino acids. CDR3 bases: TGTGCCAGCAGTTCACTTTGGGGAGGGAATGGTAACTATGGCTACACCTTC. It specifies CASSSLWGGNGNYGYTF.